A selection of T cell receptor beta chains follows, all from one sample in a study of CXCR3-negative and CXCR3-positive naive CD8 T cells. TCRdb re-analyzed the 5' RACE reads; it lists each CDR3 protein once, without DNA. The sample holds approximately 130,000 distinct CDR3 sequences. Sequenced sample: naive CXCR3+ CD8+ T cells from blood. The receptor set was obtained from a human donor in good health. Some clones in this sample may be carry-over from other donors' samples. CDR3s include the opening cysteine and the closing phenylalanine or tryptophan.

V gene	J gene	CDR3 protein
TRBV6-5	TRBJ2-7	CASKVRQAGSYEQYF
TRBV11-2	TRBJ1-1	CASSLGNRVGTEAFF
TRBV5-1	TRBJ2-7	CASSLGSYGGSGEQYF
TRBV6-5	TRBJ2-7	CASLGWVGQTYEQYF
TRBV5-1	TRBJ2-1	CASSLGSGAYNEQFF
TRBV7-9	TRBJ1-5	CASSMTGFLDQPQHF
TRBV20-1	TRBJ2-7	CSAREQGAAYEQYF
TRBV28	TRBJ2-1	CASSSDWNSYNEQFF
TRBV10-3	TRBJ2-3	CAISGMAGGPPDTQYF
TRBV5-6	TRBJ2-1	CASSLGAGGSYNEQFF
TRBV7-9	TRBJ2-7	CASSLGSSGRLLGEQYF
TRBV20-1	TRBJ2-5	CSKERSGVLVGRETQYF
TRBV28	TRBJ2-7	CASSFSPTWYEQYF